This TCR beta chain is drawn from a study of CD8 T cells in ankylosing spondylitis. Whole-study results and caveats: The authors reported significant enrichment of disease-linked clones in matched ankylosing spondylitis synovial fluid. Prior literature has documented some motif variants in synovial fluid and blood from reactive arthritis. Seemingly distinctive of ankylosing spondylitis blood was a TCR beta motif formed by eight highly homologous variants.

The length of the CDR3 is 16 residues. With V trimmed by 2 bases and J by 2 bases, 6 bases remained unmatched. Germline V gives CDR1 DFQATT, CDR2 SNEGSKA (reference sequence). In this sample, this clonotype turned up once. The antigen is unknown. Libraries of TCR beta came from quantitative 5'-RACE with molecular barcodes. Each CDR3 protein is one row after TCRdb ran MiXCR on the 5' RACE reads. There are around 480,000 distinct CDR3 sequences in the sample; 17% occur only once, and approximately 1% lies in the top ten. The sequenced sample was blood, either unsorted or a sorted T cell fraction (not recorded which). The chain is built from TRBV20-1 and TRBJ2-1; 10 nucleotides align to TRBD1. This sequence was found in a male donor with ankylosing spondylitis. This CDR3 reads CSARRRQGAPYNEQFF. The CDR3 DNA sequence: TGCAGTGCTAGACGTAGACAGGGGGCACCCTACAATGAGCAGTTCTTC.